In its sample, the clone carrying this T cell receptor (beta chain) was seen once. As yet, its antigen is unknown. The data were obtained in a study of OX40 agonist ivuxolimab in advanced cancers. The CDR3 consists of 18 residues. Germline CDR1 reads LNHDA; CDR2 reads SQIVND (reference sequence). After removal of 5 bases from V and 6 bases from J, the junction contained 19 bases not matched to a gene. General observations from the study: At 0.1 to 3.0 mg/kg and by week 6, CD4+ and CD8+ T cells in the blood had expanded clonally.

TCRdb's table, derived via immunoSEQ multiplex PCR, lists solely in-frame clones and lacks some. The top ten hold 0.5% to 0.6% of the sample, which has under 100,000 clones, about 92% seen once. This TCR was sampled from an adult with an advanced solid tumor such as melanoma, head and neck, liver or kidney cancer. This chain joins TRBV19 and TRBJ2-7, with 10 bases identical to TRBD2. Sequenced here: CD4+ or CD8+ T cells sorted from blood, sampled in a trial of the OX40 agonist ivuxolimab. This CDR3 is CASSLQGPRSSGSREQYF. CDR3 nucleotides: TGTGCCAGTAGTCTACAGGGACCCCGGTCTAGCGGGAGTCGCGAGCAGTACTTC.